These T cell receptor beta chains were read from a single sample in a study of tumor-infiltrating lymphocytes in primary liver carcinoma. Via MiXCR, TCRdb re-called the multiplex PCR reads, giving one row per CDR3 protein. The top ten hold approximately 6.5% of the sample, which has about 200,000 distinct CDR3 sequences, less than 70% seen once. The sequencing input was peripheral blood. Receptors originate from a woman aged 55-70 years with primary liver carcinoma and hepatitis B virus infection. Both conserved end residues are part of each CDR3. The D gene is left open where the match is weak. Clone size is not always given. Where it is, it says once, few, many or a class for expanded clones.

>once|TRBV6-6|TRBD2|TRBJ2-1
CVTRPPGGDEQFF
TGTGTCACACGTCCTCCGGGGGGGGATGAGCAGTTCTTC
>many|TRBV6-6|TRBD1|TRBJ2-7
CASSYGTVEYEQYF
TGTGCCAGCAGTTACGGGACAGTGGAATACGAGCAGTACTTC
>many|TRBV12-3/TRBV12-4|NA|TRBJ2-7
CASSRMVWEQYF
TGTGCCAGCAGTCGGATGGTTTGGGAGCAGTACTTC
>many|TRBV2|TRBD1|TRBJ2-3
CASGGQGIDTQYF
TGTGCCAGCGGCGGACAGGGAATAGATACGCAGTATTTT
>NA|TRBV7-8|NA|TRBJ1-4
CASNLTPNEKLFF
TGTGCCAGCAACTTAACACCTAATGAAAAACTGTTTTTT
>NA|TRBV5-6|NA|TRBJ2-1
CASSLGVGGAGTLYSEQFF
TGTGCCAGCAGCTTGGGGGTAGGCGGCGCCGGAACCCTTTACAGTGAGCAGTTCTTC
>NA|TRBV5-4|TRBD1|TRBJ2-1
CASSSQTRQGIEQFF
TGTGCCAGCAGCTCACAAACTAGACAGGGGATTGAGCAGTTCTTC
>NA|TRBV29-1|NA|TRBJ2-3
CNVVVGATTDTQYF
TGTAACGTTGTGGTGGGAGCTACCACAGATACGCAGTATTTT
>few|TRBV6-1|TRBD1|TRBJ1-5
CASSEGGDRAVGNQPQHF
TGTGCCAGCAGTGAAGGTGGGGACAGGGCAGTAGGCAATCAGCCCCAGCATTTT
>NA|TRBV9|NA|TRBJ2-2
CASSPSSMTGELFF
TGTGCCAGCAGCCCCTCTTCGATGACCGGGGAGCTGTTTTTT
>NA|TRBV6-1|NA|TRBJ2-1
CASSVASEYNEEFF
TGTGCCAGCTCCGTCGCTTCTGAGTACAATGAGGAGTTCTTC
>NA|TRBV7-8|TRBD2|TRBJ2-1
CASSLGFLADYNGQFF
TGTGCCAGCAGCTTGGGTTTTCTAGCGGACTATAATGGGCAGTTCTTC
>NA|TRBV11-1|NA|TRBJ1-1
CASSLPPDTEAFF
TGTGCCAGCAGCTTACCGCCGGACACTGAAGCTTTCTTT
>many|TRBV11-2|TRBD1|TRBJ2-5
CASSSWTGATRETQYF
TGTGCCAGCAGCTCCTGGACAGGGGCGACCCGGGAGACCCAGTACTTC
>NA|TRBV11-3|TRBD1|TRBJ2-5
CASSTGTGGMKTQYF
TGTGCCAGCAGCACCGGGACAGGGGGCATGAAGACCCAGTACTTC
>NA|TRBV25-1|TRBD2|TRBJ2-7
CTSSGGLVSAEQYF
TGTACCAGCAGCGGGGGACTAGTTTCAGCCGAGCAGTACTTC
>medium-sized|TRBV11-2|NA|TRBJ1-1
CASSLRGNTEAFF
TGTGCCAGCAGCCTCAGGGGGAACACTGAAGCTTTCTTT
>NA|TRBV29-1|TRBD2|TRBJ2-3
CSVGASGRPDTQYF
TGCAGCGTGGGGGCCAGCGGGAGGCCAGATACGCAGTATTTT
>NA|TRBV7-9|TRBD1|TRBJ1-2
CASSLLQGTILRSGYTF
TGTGCCAGCAGCTTACTACAGGGGACGATATTGAGGTCTGGCTACACCTTC
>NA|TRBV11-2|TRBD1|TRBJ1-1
CASMGYGTRQGRGNTEAFF
TGTGCCAGCATGGGGTACGGGACGAGACAGGGACGAGGGAACACTGAAGCTTTCTTT
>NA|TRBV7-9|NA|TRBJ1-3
CASSSRVSGNTLYF
TGTGCCAGTAGCTCCAGGGTCTCTGGAAACACCTTATATTTT
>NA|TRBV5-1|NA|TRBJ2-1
CASRSERIDNERFF
TGCGCCAGCAGATCTGAGCGGATCGACAATGAGCGGTTCTTC
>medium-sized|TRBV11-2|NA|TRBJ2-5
CASSLDHARRETQYF
TGTGCCAGCAGCTTAGATCACGCTAGGAGAGAGACCCAGTACTTC
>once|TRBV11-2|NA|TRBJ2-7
CASSLEYGGEQYF
TGTGCCAGCAGCTTAGAGTACGGGGGCGAACAGTACTTC
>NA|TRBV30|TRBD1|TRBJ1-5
CAWNGQGNQPQHF
TGTGCCTGGAACGGACAGGGGAATCAGCCCCAGCATTTT
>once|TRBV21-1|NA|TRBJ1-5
CASTQRTGFGNQPQHF
TGTGCAAGCACCCAGCGGACAGGGTTTGGCAATCAGCCCCAGCATTTT
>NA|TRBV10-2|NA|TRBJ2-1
CASSESRSESYNEQFF
TGCGCCAGCAGTGAGTCGCGGAGCGAGAGTTACAATGAGCAGTTCTTC
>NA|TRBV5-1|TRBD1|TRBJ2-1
CVSSLGSRDRGRNEQFF
TGCGTCAGCAGCTTAGGGTCCCGGGACAGGGGACGGAATGAGCAGTTCTTC
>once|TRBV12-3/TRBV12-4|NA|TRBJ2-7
CASSFRWEVYEQYF
TGTGCCAGCAGTTTCCGGTGGGAGGTCTACGAGCAGTACTTC
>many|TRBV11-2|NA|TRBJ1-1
CASSSAVVGTEAFF
TGTGCCAGCAGCTCCGCCGTAGTCGGGACTGAAGCTTTCTTT
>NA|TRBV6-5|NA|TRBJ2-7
CASSTIPTSYEQYF
TGTGCCAGCAGTACCATTCCCACCTCCTATGAGCAGTACTTC
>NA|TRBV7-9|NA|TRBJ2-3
CASSTGRPSTDTQYF
TGTGCCAGCAGCACGGGACGGCCAAGCACAGATACGCAGTATTTT
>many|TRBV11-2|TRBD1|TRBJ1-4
CAGSPRTGFNEKLFF
TGTGCCGGCAGCCCTCGGACAGGATTTAATGAAAAACTGTTTTTT
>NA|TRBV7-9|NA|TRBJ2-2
CASSLRQGGTGELFF
TGTGCCAGCAGCCTTCGACAAGGTGGAACCGGGGAGCTGTTTTTT
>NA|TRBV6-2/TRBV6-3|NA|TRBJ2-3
CASSYSNPLTDTQYF
TGTGCCAGCAGTTACTCTAACCCACTCACAGATACGCAGTATTTT
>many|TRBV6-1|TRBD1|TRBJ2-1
CASRTTLGTGYNEQFF
TGTGCCAGCAGAACGACGCTCGGGACAGGATACAATGAGCAGTTCTTC
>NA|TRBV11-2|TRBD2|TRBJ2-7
CASSRTNGRTRSYEQYF
TGTGCCAGCAGCAGGACTAACGGGAGGACCAGGAGCTACGAGCAGTACTTC
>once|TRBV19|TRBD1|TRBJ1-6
CASRGRTGENSPLHF
TGTGCCAGTAGGGGTCGGACAGGGGAAAATTCACCCCTCCACTTT
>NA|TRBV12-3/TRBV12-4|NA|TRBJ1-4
CASTKGQNNEKLFF
TGTGCCAGCACTAAAGGACAGAACAATGAAAAACTGTTTTTT
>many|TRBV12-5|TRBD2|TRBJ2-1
CASGAPVLAGDNEQFF
TGTGCTAGTGGTGCCCCCGTGCTAGCGGGAGACAATGAGCAGTTCTTC
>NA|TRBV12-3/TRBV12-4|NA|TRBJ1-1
CAINLGSTNTEAFF
TGTGCCATCAATTTAGGGTCGACCAACACTGAAGCTTTCTTT
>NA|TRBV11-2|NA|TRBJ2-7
CASNLSIVSSYKQYF
TGTGCCAGCAACTTATCTATCGTTAGCTCCTACAAGCAGTACTTC
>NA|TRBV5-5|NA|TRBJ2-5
CVSSWSGTETQYF
TGTGTCAGCAGCTGGTCCGGGACAGAGACCCAGTACTTC
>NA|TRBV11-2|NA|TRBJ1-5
CASSRIGVSNQPQHF
TGTGCCAGTAGCCGTATAGGAGTTAGCAATCAGCCCCAGCATTTT
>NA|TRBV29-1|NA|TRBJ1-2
CSVVQGGLTYGYTF
TGCAGCGTTGTGCAGGGAGGCCTCACCTATGGCTACACTTTC
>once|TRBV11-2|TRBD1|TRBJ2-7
CARSSRQGTYEQYF
TGTGCCAGAAGCTCGAGACAGGGAACCTACGAGCAGTACTTC
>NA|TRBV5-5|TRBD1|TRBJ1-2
CASSVTGGGEGYTF
TGTGCCAGTAGTGTGACAGGGGGCGGGGAAGGCTACACCTTC
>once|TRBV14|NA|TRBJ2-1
CASSHGRGDEQFF
TGTGCCAGCAGCCATGGCAGGGGCGATGAGCAGTTCTTC
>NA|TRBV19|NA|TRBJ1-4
CASSMGRLGTNEKLFF
TGTGCCAGTAGTATGGGGCGCCTTGGGACTAATGAAAAACTGTTTTTT
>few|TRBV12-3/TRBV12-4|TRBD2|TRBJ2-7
CVSSLTSGSYEQYF
TGTGTCAGCAGTCTGACTAGCGGGAGTTACGAGCAGTACTTC
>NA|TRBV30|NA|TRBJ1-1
CACINPGLRNTEAFF
TGTGCCTGTATCAACCCAGGGCTCCGGAACACTGAAGCTTTCTTT
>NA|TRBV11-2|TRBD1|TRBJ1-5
CTSSATPETGDNQPQHF
TGTACCAGCAGCGCCACTCCTGAGACAGGGGACAATCAGCCCCAGCATTTT